This entry describes one T cell receptor beta chain. Sequenced by immunoSEQ multiplex PCR; TCRdb stores in-frame clones only, minus some. The profile shows approximately 300,000 clones, about nine tenths of them singletons. Germline values: CDR1 GTSNPN, CDR2 SVGIG (reference sequence). The CDR3 is made up of 16 amino acids. V was clipped by 0 bases and J by 0 bases, with 15 bases between them. The data are from a study of blood T cell repertoires in COVID-19. On the study more broadly: T cells, B-cell-depleted T cells, or PBMCs provided the cDNA or gDNA that served as material.

Sequenced material: PBMCs or T cells enriched from blood (not recorded which). The receptor was derived from a woman aged 25-40 years who had recovered from COVID-19. The chain uses TRBV30 and TRBJ2-7; D gene uncertain. For the CDR3, the DNA is TGTGCCTGGAGTGTACGTTCGCATATGAGCTCCTACGAGCAGTACTTC. As protein: CAWSVRSHMSSYEQYF.